A selection of T cell receptor beta chains follows, all from one sample in a study of T cells in Graves' hyperthyroidism and ophthalmopathy. TCRdb reprocessed the multiplex PCR reads via MiXCR and lists one record per CDR3 protein. The sample includes about 400,000 distinct CDR3 sequences, roughly 13% seen only once; the top ten take approximately 27%. Sequencing input: blood. The source of these receptors is a man in his fifties or sixties with Graves' ophthalmopathy. CDR3s include the opening cysteine and the closing phenylalanine or tryptophan. A D gene is named only where the DNA matches it firmly. Expanded clones are given a class, and other clones once, few, many or no size at all.

v_call	d_call	clone_size	j_call	cdr3_aa	cdr3_nt
TRBV19	NA	NA	TRBJ1-1	CASSWRRGTEAFF	TGTGCCAGTAGTTGGCGGCGGGGGACTGAAGCTTTCTTT
TRBV7-2	TRBD1	NA	TRBJ1-3	CASSRRTGAGNTIYF	TGTGCCAGCAGCAGACGGACAGGTGCCGGAAACACCATATATTTT
TRBV27	TRBD1	NA	TRBJ2-7	CASTEDRGPYEQYF	TGTGCCAGCACCGAGGACAGGGGACCCTACGAGCAGTACTTC
TRBV3-1	TRBD2	few	TRBJ2-1	CASSPLAGGEQFF	TGTGCCAGCAGCCCTCTAGCGGGAGGCGAGCAGTTCTTC
TRBV5-4	NA	NA	TRBJ2-2	CASSLEGSGFTGELFF	TGTGCCAGCAGCTTGGAGGGTAGTGGGTTTACCGGGGAGCTGTTTTTT
TRBV14	TRBD2	NA	TRBJ2-7	CASSPGSRLAVHEQYF	TGTGCCAGCAGCCCCGGTTCGAGACTAGCGGTCCACGAGCAGTACTTC
TRBV12-3/TRBV12-4	NA	many	TRBJ2-7	CASSADRPAGESEQYF	TGTGCCAGCAGTGCCGACAGGCCAGCCGGGGAGAGCGAGCAGTACTTC
TRBV19	NA	few	TRBJ2-1	CASGTHGLGEQFF	TGTGCCAGTGGGACTCATGGATTGGGGGAGCAGTTCTTC
TRBV10-3	NA	many	TRBJ1-6	CATSTQPNSPLHF	TGTGCCACCAGCACACAGCCTAATTCACCCCTCCACTTT
TRBV20-1	NA	NA	TRBJ2-1	CSARSPAVEQFF	TGCAGTGCTAGATCCCCGGCGGTTGAGCAGTTCTTC
TRBV20-1	TRBD1	many	TRBJ2-5	CSARKTGGLETQYF	TGCAGTGCTAGGAAGACAGGGGGTTTGGAGACCCAGTACTTC
TRBV24-1	NA	NA	TRBJ2-5	CATSDSRDNQETQYF	TGTGCCACCAGTGATTCTCGGGACAACCAAGAGACCCAGTACTTC
TRBV6-1	TRBD2	many	TRBJ2-1	CASSPWTSGIYNEQFF	TGTGCCAGCAGTCCCTGGACTAGCGGGATATACAATGAGCAGTTCTTC
TRBV24-1	TRBD2	few	TRBJ2-1	CATSDETSGRGNEQFF	TGTGCCACCAGTGATGAGACTAGCGGGAGGGGAAATGAGCAGTTCTTC
TRBV2	NA	many	TRBJ2-5	CASGSKTQYF	TGTGCCAGCGGCTCGAAGACCCAGTACTTC
TRBV2	TRBD2	many	TRBJ2-1	CASSEARAGAYNEQFF	TGTGCCAGCAGTGAAGCTCGAGCGGGAGCCTACAATGAGCAGTTCTTC
TRBV5-4	TRBD2	NA	TRBJ2-3	CASRSAGGLAGGTQYF	TGTGCCAGCAGATCCGCCGGTGGACTAGCGGGAGGCACGCAGTATTTT
TRBV6-1	NA	NA	TRBJ1-5	CASSRGTYQPQHF	TGTGCCAGCAGCAGAGGGACATACCAGCCCCAGCATTTT
TRBV20-1	TRBD2	many	TRBJ2-3	CSATRGAGSPTDTQYF	TGCAGTGCCACGCGGGGGGCGGGGAGCCCCACAGATACGCAGTATTTT
TRBV28	TRBD1	many	TRBJ1-1	CASRRVRDSAQAFF	TGTGCCAGCAGAAGAGTAAGGGACAGCGCTCAAGCTTTCTTT
TRBV19	TRBD1	many	TRBJ1-1	CASSIRGQGARMNTEAFF	TGTGCCAGTAGTATAAGAGGACAGGGGGCGCGAATGAACACTGAAGCTTTCTTT
TRBV7-9	TRBD2	many	TRBJ2-1	CASSLGLASGRIASYNEQFF	TGTGCCAGCAGCTTAGGTTTGGCTAGCGGGAGGATAGCATCCTACAATGAGCAGTTCTTC
TRBV7-2	NA	few	TRBJ2-2	CASRHSRTGPGELFF	TGTGCCAGCAGACATTCGAGAACAGGGCCCGGGGAGCTGTTTTTT
TRBV13	NA	many	TRBJ2-7	CASSPPSRAQTYEQYF	TGTGCCAGCAGCCCGCCTAGTCGAGCGCAAACCTACGAGCAGTACTTC
TRBV27	TRBD2	NA	TRBJ2-1	CASRTTGTTYNEQFF	TGTGCCAGCAGAACAACCGGGACTACCTACAATGAGCAGTTCTTC
TRBV20-1	NA	many	TRBJ2-3	CSARPEGGIHTQYF	TGCAGTGCTAGGCCGGAGGGGGGGATACATACGCAGTATTTT
TRBV20-1	TRBD2	few	TRBJ2-7	CSAKTSGISEQYF	TGCAGTGCCAAGACTAGCGGGATTTCCGAGCAGTACTTC
TRBV5-1	TRBD1	few	TRBJ1-5	CASSSGQSNQPQHF	TGCGCCAGCAGCTCGGGACAGAGCAATCAGCCCCAGCATTTT
TRBV3-1	NA	many	TRBJ2-5	CASSHPGSSWVETQYF	TGTGCCAGCAGCCACCCTGGGTCCAGCTGGGTAGAGACCCAGTACTTC
TRBV20-1	NA	many	TRBJ2-7	CSAPRSSYEQYF	TGCAGTGCCCCTAGAAGCTCCTACGAGCAGTACTTC
TRBV12-3/TRBV12-4	NA	many	TRBJ2-2	CASTTSVTGELFF	TGTGCCAGCACCACCTCGGTCACCGGGGAGCTGTTTTTT
TRBV20-1	NA	few	TRBJ1-6	CSARTTGSSYNSPLHF	TGCAGTGCCCGAACAACCGGGAGCTCCTATAATTCACCCCTCCACTTT
TRBV20-1	TRBD2	many	TRBJ2-5	CSAGLAGSSETQYF	TGCAGTGCTGGACTAGCGGGAAGTTCGGAGACCCAGTACTTC
TRBV9	NA	many	TRBJ2-3	CASTGGLVTDTQYF	TGTGCCAGCACCGGGGGGCTAGTCACAGATACGCAGTATTTT
TRBV19	TRBD1	NA	TRBJ1-1	CASSNRDRGLWFTEAFF	TGTGCCAGTAGTAACCGGGACAGGGGGCTTTGGTTCACTGAAGCTTTCTTT
TRBV20-1	TRBD2	many	TRBJ2-1	CSARDRLAGPNEQFF	TGCAGTGCTAGAGACCGACTAGCGGGGCCCAATGAGCAGTTCTTC
TRBV18	TRBD2	many	TRBJ2-7	CASSPSGGSSSEQYF	TGTGCCAGCTCACCATCTGGCGGGAGTTCTAGCGAGCAGTACTTC
TRBV12-3/TRBV12-4	NA	few	TRBJ2-7	CASSTDYEQYF	TGTGCCAGCAGTACGGACTACGAGCAGTACTTC
TRBV7-9	NA	NA	TRBJ2-1	CASSPQTSGTTMRQFF	TGTGCCAGCAGCCCCCAGACCTCGGGAACTACAATGAGGCAGTTCTTC
TRBV20-1	NA	NA	TRBJ1-4	CSAPRGEKLFF	TGCAGTGCACCTAGAGGGGAAAAACTGTTTTTT
TRBV9	TRBD1	NA	TRBJ1-1	CASSDSGQGITEAFF	TGTGCCAGCAGCGACAGCGGACAGGGGATCACTGAAGCTTTCTTT
TRBV5-1	NA	many	TRBJ2-3	CASSRDFSTDTQYF	TGCGCCAGCAGCCGGGACTTTAGCACAGATACGCAGTATTTT
TRBV9	NA	many	TRBJ2-7	CASSVEGRAEPYEQYF	TGTGCCAGCAGCGTAGAAGGGCGGGCCGAACCCTACGAGCAGTACTTC
TRBV7-7	NA	NA	TRBJ2-1	CASSLTSYSEQFF	TGTGCTAGCAGTCTAACTAGCTACAGTGAGCAGTTCTTC
TRBV29-1	NA	many	TRBJ2-7	CSVEQAYEQYF	TGCAGCGTTGAACAGGCATACGAGCAGTACTTC
TRBV11-3	TRBD2	many	TRBJ2-1	CASRTSRGGPSNEQFF	TGTGCCAGCAGAACGAGTCGGGGAGGGCCCTCCAATGAGCAGTTCTTC
TRBV15	NA	few	TRBJ2-3	CATSRVGQDTDTQYF	TGTGCCACCAGCAGAGTTGGCCAGGACACAGATACGCAGTATTTT
TRBV27	TRBD1	many	TRBJ2-7	CASSSYLGQENSYEQYF	TGTGCCAGCAGTTCCTACCTTGGACAGGAGAACTCCTACGAGCAGTACTTC
TRBV2	NA	many	TRBJ1-1	CASIGILNTEAFF	TGTGCCAGCATTGGTATTTTGAACACTGAAGCTTTCTTT
TRBV29-1	NA	few	TRBJ2-7	CSVGGPNEQYF	TGCAGCGTCGGGGGACCTAACGAGCAGTACTTC
TRBV20-1	TRBD2	many	TRBJ2-3	CSAPGTSGTGIADTQYF	TGCAGTGCTCCGGGGACTAGCGGCACAGGGATAGCAGATACGCAGTATTTT
TRBV28	NA	many	TRBJ2-5	CASKKDGGETQYF	TGTGCCAGCAAAAAGGACGGAGGGGAGACCCAGTACTTC
TRBV14	NA	NA	TRBJ2-1	CASSGKAGQRFEQFF	TGTGCCAGCAGCGGCAAGGCAGGTCAGAGGTTTGAGCAGTTCTTC